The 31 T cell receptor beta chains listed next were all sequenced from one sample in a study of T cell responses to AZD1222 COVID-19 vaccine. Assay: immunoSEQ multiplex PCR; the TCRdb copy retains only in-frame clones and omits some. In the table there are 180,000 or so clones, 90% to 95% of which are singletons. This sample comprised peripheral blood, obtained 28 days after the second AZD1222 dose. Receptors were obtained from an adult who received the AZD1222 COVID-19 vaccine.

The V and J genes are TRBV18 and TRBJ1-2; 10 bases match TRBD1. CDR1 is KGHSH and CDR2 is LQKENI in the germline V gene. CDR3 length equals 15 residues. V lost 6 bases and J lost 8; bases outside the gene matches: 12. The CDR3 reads CASSPKRQGAPGYTF. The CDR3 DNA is TGTGCCAGCTCCCCAAAGCGACAGGGGGCGCCGGGCTACACCTTC.

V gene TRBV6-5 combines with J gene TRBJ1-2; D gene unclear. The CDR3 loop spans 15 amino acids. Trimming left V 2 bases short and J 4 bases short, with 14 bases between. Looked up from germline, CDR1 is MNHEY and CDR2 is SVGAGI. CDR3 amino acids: CASSYPLGSSYGYTF. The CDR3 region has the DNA TGTGCCAGCAGTTACCCTTTGGGCAGCTCCTATGGCTACACCTTC.

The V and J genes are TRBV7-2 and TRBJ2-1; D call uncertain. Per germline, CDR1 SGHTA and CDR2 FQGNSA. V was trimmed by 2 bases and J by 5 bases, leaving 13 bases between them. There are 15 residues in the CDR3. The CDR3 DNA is TGTGCCAGCAGCTTAACCGTTGCGGTTAACAATGAGCAGTTCTTC. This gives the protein CASSLTVAVNNEQFF.

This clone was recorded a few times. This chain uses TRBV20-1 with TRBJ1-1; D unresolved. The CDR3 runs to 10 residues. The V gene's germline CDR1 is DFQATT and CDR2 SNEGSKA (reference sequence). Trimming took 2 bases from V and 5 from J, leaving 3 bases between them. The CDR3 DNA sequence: TGCAGTGCTAGAAAGACTGAAGCTTTCTTT. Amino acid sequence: CSARKTEAFF.

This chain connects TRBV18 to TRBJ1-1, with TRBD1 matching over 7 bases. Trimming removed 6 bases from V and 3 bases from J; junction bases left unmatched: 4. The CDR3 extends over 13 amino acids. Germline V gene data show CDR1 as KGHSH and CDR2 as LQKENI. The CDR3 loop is CASSTDRYTEAFF. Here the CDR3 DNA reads TGTGCCAGCTCCACGGACAGGTACACTGAAGCTTTCTTT. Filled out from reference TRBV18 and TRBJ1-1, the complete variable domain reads NAGVMQNPRHLVRRRGQEARLRCSPMKGHSHVYWYRQLPEEGLKFMVYLQKENIIDESGMPKERFSAEFPKEGPSILRIQQVVRGDSAAYFCASSTDRYTEAFFGQGTRLTVV.

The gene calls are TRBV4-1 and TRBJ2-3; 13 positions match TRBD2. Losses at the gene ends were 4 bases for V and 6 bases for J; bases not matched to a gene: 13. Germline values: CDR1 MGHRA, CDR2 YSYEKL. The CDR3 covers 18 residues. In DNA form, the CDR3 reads TGCGCCAGCAGCCCACCCCCGACTAGCGGGGGGTTAGGGGATACGCAGTATTTT. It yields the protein CASSPPPTSGGLGDTQYF.

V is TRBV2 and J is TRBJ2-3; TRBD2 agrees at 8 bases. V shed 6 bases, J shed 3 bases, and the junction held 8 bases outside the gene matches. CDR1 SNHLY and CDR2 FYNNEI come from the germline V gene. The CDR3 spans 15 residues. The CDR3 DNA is TGTGCCAGCAGCTTACTAGCGGCGAGGACAGATACGCAGTATTTT. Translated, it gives CASSLLAARTDTQYF.

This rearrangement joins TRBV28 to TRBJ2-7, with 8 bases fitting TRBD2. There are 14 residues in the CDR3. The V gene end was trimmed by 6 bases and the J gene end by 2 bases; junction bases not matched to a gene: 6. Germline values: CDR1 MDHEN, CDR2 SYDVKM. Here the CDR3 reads CASSPGGAPYEQYF. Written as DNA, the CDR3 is TGTGCCAGCAGCCCCGGGGGGGCCCCCTACGAGCAGTACTTC.

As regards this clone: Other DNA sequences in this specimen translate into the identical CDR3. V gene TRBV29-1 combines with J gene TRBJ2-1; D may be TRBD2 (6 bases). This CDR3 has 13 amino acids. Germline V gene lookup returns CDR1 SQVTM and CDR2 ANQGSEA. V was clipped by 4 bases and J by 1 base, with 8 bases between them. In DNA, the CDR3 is TGCAGCGTTGCCGGGAGTTCCTACAATGAGCAGTTCTTC. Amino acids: CSVAGSSYNEQFF.

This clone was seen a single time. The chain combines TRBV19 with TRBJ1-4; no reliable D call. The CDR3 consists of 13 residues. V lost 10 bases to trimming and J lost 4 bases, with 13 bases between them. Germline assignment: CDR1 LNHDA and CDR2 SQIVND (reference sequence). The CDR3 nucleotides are TGTGCCATCGGAGGACTGTTTAATGAAAAACTGTTTTTT. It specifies CAIGGLFNEKLFF.

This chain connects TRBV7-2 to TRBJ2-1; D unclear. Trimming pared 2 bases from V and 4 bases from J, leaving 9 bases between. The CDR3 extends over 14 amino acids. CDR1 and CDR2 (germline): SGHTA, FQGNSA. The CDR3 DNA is TGTGCCAGCAGCTTAACAGTCAGTTACAATGAGCAGTTCTTC. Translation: CASSLTVSYNEQFF. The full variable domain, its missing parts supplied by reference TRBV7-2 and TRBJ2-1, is GAGVSQSPSNKVTEKGKDVELRCDPISGHTALYWYRQSLGQGLEFLIYFQGNSAPDKSGLPSDRFSAERTGGSVSTLTIQRTQQEDSAVYLCASSLTVSYNEQFFGPGTRLTVL.

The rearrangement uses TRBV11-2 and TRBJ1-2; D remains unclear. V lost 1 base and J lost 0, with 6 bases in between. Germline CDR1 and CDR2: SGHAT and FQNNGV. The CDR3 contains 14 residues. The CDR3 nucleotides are TGTGCCAGCAGCTTAGGGGCAACTAACTATGGCTACACCTTC. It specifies CASSLGATNYGYTF.

The CDR3 nucleotides read TGTGCCAGCACCTTAAGACGCGGGACAGGGGATTCCAATGAGCAGTTCTTC. This translates into CASTLRRGTGDSNEQFF. The chain carries TRBV5-6 and TRBJ2-1; TRBD1 agrees at 10 bases. Germline CDR1 is SGHDT and CDR2 is YYEEEE. CDR3 size: 17 residues. V shed 6 bases and J 6 bases; nucleotides not matched to a gene: 15.

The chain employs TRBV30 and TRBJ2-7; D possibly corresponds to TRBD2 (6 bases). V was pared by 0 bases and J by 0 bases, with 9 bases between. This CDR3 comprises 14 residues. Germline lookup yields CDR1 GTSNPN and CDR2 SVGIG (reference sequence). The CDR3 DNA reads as TGTGCCTGGAGTGTACTGGGGGGCTCCTACGAGCAGTACTTC. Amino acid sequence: CAWSVLGGSYEQYF.

The CDR3 protein is CASSYSKGQYGYTF. The CDR3 bases are TGTGCCAGCAGTTACTCGAAGGGGCAATATGGCTACACCTTC. The chain carries TRBV6-6 and TRBJ1-2, with D possibly TRBD1 on 5 matching bases. V was shortened by 0 bases and J by 5 bases, with 10 bases between the two germline ends. The CDR3 has 14 residues. Germline CDR1 MNHNY, CDR2 SVGAGI (reference sequence).

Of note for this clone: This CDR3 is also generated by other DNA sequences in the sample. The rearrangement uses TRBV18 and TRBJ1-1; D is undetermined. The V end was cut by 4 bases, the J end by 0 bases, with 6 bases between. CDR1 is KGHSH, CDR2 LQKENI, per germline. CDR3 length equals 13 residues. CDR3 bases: TGTGCCAGCTCACTGGGCCTGAACACTGAAGCTTTCTTT. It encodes CASSLGLNTEAFF.

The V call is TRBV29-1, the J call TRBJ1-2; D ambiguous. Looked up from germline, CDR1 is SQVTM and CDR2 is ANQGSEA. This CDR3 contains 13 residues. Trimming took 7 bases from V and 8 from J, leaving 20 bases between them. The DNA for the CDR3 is TGCAGCGCCTTCCGGTATGATCTGGGCGGCTACACCTTC. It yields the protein CSAFRYDLGGYTF. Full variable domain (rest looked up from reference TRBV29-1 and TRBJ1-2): SAVISQKPSRDICQRGTSLTIQCQVDSQVTMMFWYRQQPGQSLTLIATANQGSEATYESGFVIDKFPISRPNLTFSTLTVSNMSPEDSSIYLCSAFRYDLGGYTFGSGTRLTVV.

The CDR3 nucleotides read TGTGCCAGCAGTTCACAGCCCCAGCATTTT. It translates to CASSSQPQHF. This chain connects TRBV28 to TRBJ1-5; D is unclear. Deletions cut 4 bases from V and 7 bases from J, with 2 bases between. This CDR3 contains 10 residues. Germline V gene lookup returns CDR1 MDHEN and CDR2 SYDVKM.

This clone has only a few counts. The CDR3 DNA sequence: TGTGCCAGCAGCTATGGGACAGGCGCCGGGGGCACCATATATTTT. Translating gives CASSYGTGAGGTIYF. The V call is TRBV3-1 (or the pseudogene TRBV3-2), the J call TRBJ1-3; TRBD1 agrees at 8 bases. Per the germline V gene, CDR1 is LGHDT and CDR2 is YNNKEL (reference sequence). The trim removed 5 bases at V and 9 bases at J, leaving 12 bases unmatched. There are 15 residues in the CDR3.

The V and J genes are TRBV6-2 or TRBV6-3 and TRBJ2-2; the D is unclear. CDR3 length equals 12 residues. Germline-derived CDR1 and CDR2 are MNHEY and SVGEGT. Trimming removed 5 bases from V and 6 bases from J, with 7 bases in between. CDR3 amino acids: CASSRPAGELFF. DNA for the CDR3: TGTGCCAGCAGTCGCCCGGCCGGGGAGCTGTTTTTT.

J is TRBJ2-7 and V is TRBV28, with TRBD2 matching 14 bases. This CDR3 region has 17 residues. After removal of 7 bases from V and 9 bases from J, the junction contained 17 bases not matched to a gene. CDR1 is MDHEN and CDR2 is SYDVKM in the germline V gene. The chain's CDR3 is CASTLGTSGSGAGGQYF. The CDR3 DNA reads TGTGCCAGCACCCTCGGGACTAGCGGGAGCGGGGCGGGTGGGCAGTACTTC.

The CDR3 DNA reads as TGCGCCAGCCGCCCTAGCGGGGGCCTTTCTACCTACGAGCAGTACTTC. It yields the protein CASRPSGGLSTYEQYF. The chain carries TRBV5-1 and TRBJ2-7, with TRBD2 identical over 10 bases. CDR1 SGHRS and CDR2 YFSETQ come from the germline V gene. This CDR3 is 16 amino acids long. The V segment lost 7 bases and the J segment 2 bases; nucleotides outside the gene matches: 12.

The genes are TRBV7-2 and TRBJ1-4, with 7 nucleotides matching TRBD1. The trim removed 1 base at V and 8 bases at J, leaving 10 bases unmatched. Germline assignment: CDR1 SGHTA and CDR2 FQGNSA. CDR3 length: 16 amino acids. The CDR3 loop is CASSLVGTAGKEKLFF. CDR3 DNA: TGTGCCAGCAGCTTAGTGGGGACAGCGGGCAAGGAAAAACTGTTTTTT.

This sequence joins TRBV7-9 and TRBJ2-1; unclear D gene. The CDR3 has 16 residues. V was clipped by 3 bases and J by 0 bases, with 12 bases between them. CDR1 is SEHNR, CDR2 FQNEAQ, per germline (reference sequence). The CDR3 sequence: CASSFWGSSSYNEQFF. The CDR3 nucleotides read TGTGCCAGCAGCTTCTGGGGATCGAGCTCCTACAATGAGCAGTTCTTC.

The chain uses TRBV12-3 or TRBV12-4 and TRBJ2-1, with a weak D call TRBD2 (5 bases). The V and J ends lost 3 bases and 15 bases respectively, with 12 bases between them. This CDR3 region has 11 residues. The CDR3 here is CASSFRGLVFF. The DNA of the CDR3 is TGTGCCAGCAGTTTCCGCGGGTTGGTGTTCTTC.

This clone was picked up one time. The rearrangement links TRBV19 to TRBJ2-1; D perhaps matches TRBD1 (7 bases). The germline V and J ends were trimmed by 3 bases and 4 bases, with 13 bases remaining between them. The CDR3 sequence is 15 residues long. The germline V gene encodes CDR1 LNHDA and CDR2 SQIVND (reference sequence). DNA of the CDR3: TGTGCCAGTAGTATTACAGGGGAGGCTTACAATGAGCAGTTCTTC. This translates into CASSITGEAYNEQFF. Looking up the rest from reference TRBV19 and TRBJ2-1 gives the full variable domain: DGGITQSPKYLFRKEGQNVTLSCEQNLNHDAMYWYRQDPGQGLRLIYYSQIVNDFQKGDIAEGYSVSREKKESFPLTVTSAQKNPTAFYLCASSITGEAYNEQFFGPGTRLTVL.

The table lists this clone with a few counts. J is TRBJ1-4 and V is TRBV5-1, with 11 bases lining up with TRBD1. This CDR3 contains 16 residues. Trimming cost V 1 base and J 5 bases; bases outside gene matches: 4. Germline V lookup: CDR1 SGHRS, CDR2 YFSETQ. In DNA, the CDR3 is TGCGCCAGCAGCTTGTTTGGGACAGGGGGAAATGAAAAACTGTTTTTT. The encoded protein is CASSLFGTGGNEKLFF. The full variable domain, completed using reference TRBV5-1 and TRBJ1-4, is KAGVTQTPRYLIKTRGQQVTLSCSPISGHRSVSWYQQTPGQGLQFLFEYFSETQRNKGNFPGRFSGRQFSNSRSEMNVSTLELGDSALYLCASSLFGTGGNEKLFFGSGTQLSVL.

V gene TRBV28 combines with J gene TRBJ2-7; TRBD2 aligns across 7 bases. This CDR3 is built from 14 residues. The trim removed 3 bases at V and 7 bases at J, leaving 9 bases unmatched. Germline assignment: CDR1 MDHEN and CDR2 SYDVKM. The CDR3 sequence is CASSLRPVGGEQYF. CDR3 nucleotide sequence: TGTGCCAGCAGTTTGAGGCCGGTGGGGGGGGAGCAGTACTTC. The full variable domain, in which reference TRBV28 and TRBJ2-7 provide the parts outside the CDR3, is DVKVTQSSRYLVKRTGEKVFLECVQDMDHENMFWYRQDPGLGLRLIYFSYDVKMKEKGDIPEGYSVSREKKERFSLILESASTNQTSMYLCASSLRPVGGEQYFGPGTRLTVT.

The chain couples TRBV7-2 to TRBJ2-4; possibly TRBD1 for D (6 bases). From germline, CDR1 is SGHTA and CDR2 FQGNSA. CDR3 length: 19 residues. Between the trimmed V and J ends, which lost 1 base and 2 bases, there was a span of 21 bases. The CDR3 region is CASSLDETRGFYPKNIQYF. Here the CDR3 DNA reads TGTGCCAGCAGCTTAGACGAGACAAGGGGGTTCTACCCCAAAAACATTCAGTACTTC. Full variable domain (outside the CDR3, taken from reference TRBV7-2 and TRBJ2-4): GAGVSQSPSNKVTEKGKDVELRCDPISGHTALYWYRQSLGQGLEFLIYFQGNSAPDKSGLPSDRFSAERTGGSVSTLTIQRTQQEDSAVYLCASSLDETRGFYPKNIQYFGAGTRLSVL.

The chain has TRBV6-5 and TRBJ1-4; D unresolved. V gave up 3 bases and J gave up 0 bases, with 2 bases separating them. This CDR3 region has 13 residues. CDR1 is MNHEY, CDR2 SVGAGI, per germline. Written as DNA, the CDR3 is TGTGCCAGCAGTTATGCAACTAATGAAAAACTGTTTTTT. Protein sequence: CASSYATNEKLFF.

The CDR3 here is CASSSELAYEQYF. CDR3 bases: TGTGCCAGCAGCTCCGAACTGGCCTACGAGCAGTACTTC. J is TRBJ2-7 and V is TRBV7-9; D not resolved. Germline loops: CDR1 SEHNR, CDR2 FQNEAQ (reference sequence). The CDR3 loop spans 13 amino acids. The V and J ends lost 4 bases and 2 bases respectively, with 9 bases between them. Together with reference TRBV7-9 and TRBJ2-7, the CDR3 gives the full variable domain: DTGVSQNPRHKITKRGQNVTFRCDPISEHNRLYWYRQTLGQGPEFLTYFQNEAQLEKSRLLSDRFSAERPKGSFSTLEIQRTEQGDSAMYLCASSSELAYEQYFGPGTRLTVT.